The 13 T cell receptor beta chains reported below all come from one sample, sequenced in a study of blood T cell repertoires in COVID-19. Some clones are missing from TCRdb's copy, which holds only in-frame ones; the method was immunoSEQ multiplex PCR. The sample includes approximately 41,000 clones, about nine tenths of them seen just once. Input material: peripheral blood. These receptors all stem from a man aged 45-60 years with active COVID-19.

This chain uses TRBV7-7 with TRBJ2-1; D possibly corresponds to TRBD2 (6 bases). The germline V and J ends were trimmed by 5 bases and 6 bases, with 11 bases remaining between them. CDR1 and CDR2 from the germline V gene are SSHAT and FNYEAQ (reference sequence). This CDR3 comprises 13 residues. The CDR3 region has the DNA TGTGCCAGCAGCGAAGGGACTGTCAATGAGCAGTTCTTC. This gives the protein CASSEGTVNEQFF. Full variable domain (remainder filled in from reference TRBV7-7 and TRBJ2-1): GAGVSQSPRYKVTKRGQDVTLRCDPISSHATLYWYQQALGQGPEFLTYFNYEAQPDKSGLPSDRFSAERPEGSISTLTIQRTEQRDSAMYRCASSEGTVNEQFFGPGTRLTVL.

The CDR3 sequence: CASSLRSGGSVYEQYF. The DNA for the CDR3 is TGTGCCAGCAGCTTAAGGTCCGGCGGGAGTGTTTACGAGCAGTACTTC. This chain joins TRBV11-2 and TRBJ2-7; 7 positions match TRBD2. V gave up 2 bases and J gave up 4 bases; unmatched junction bases: 11. The CDR3 contains 16 residues. Per germline, CDR1 SGHAT and CDR2 FQNNGV. Supplemented by reference TRBV11-2 and TRBJ2-7, the full variable domain reads EAGVAQSPRYKIIEKRQSVAFWCNPISGHATLYWYQQILGQGPKLLIQFQNNGVVDDSQLPKDRFSAERLKGVDSTLKIQPAKLEDSAVYLCASSLRSGGSVYEQYFGPGTRLTVT.

V gene TRBV28 combines with J gene TRBJ2-2; 13 nucleotides agree with TRBD2. Trimming at V came to 4 bases and at J to 6 bases, leaving 2 bases not matched to a gene. Per the germline V gene, CDR1 is MDHEN and CDR2 is SYDVKM. The CDR3 is made up of 15 amino acids. CDR3: CASSSGLAGAGELFF. The CDR3 DNA sequence: TGTGCCAGCAGTTCAGGACTAGCGGGAGCCGGGGAGCTGTTTTTT.

The rearrangement uses TRBV7-3 and TRBJ2-5, with D possibly TRBD1 on 5 matching bases. V was trimmed by 1 base and J by 5 bases, leaving 8 bases between them. The CDR3 contains 13 residues. In germline, CDR1 is SGHTA, CDR2 FQGTGA. The CDR3 sequence is CASSLKGSETQYF. The CDR3 coding sequence is TGTGCCAGCAGCTTAAAGGGGTCGGAGACCCAGTACTTC.

CDR3 protein: CASRDSGSAYNEQFF. CDR3 DNA: TGTGCCAGCAGGGATAGCGGGAGTGCGTACAATGAGCAGTTCTTC. This chain joins TRBV28 and TRBJ2-1; 9 bases align to TRBD2. The V gene end was trimmed by 6 bases and the J gene end by 4 bases; junction bases not matched to a gene: 7. From germline, CDR1 is MDHEN and CDR2 SYDVKM. This CDR3 spans 15 amino acids.

Written as DNA, the CDR3 is TGTGCCAGCAGTCGGGACTGGACCTACGAGCAGTACTTC. It translates to CASSRDWTYEQYF. The chain links TRBV27 to TRBJ2-7, with D possibly being TRBD2 (6 bases). Deletions cut 5 bases from V and 2 bases from J, with 10 bases between. In germline, CDR1 is MNHEY, CDR2 SMNVEV (reference sequence). The CDR3 is 13 residues long.

This chain uses TRBV6-2 or TRBV6-3 with TRBJ2-7; possibly TRBD1 for D (6 bases). There are 13 residues in the CDR3. CDR1 and CDR2 (germline): MNHEY, SVGEGT. Trimming took off 4 bases at V and 3 bases at J, with 10 bases between the two ends. The CDR3 is CASSSNRVYEQYF. For the CDR3, the DNA is TGTGCCAGCAGTTCCAACAGGGTCTACGAGCAGTACTTC.

Written as DNA, the CDR3 is TGCGCCAGCAGCCAAGCAAGGGGAGGTCAAGAGACCCAGTACTTC. Translation gives CASSQARGGQETQYF. The chain has TRBV4-1 and TRBJ2-5; the D gene is possibly TRBD2 (6 bases). CDR1 and CDR2 from the germline V gene are MGHRA and YSYEKL. The CDR3 length is 15 residues. Trimming cost V 1 base and J 2 bases, with 11 bases left between them.

This clone has a single count. CDR3 sequence (DNA): TGTGCCAGCAGCTCTCAGGGGGAGGTCGGGGAGCTGTTTTTT. Translating it yields CASSSQGEVGELFF. The chain joins TRBV7-2 to TRBJ2-2; TRBD1 is a possible D gene (7 bases). Germline V lookup: CDR1 SGHTA, CDR2 FQGNSA. This CDR3 is built from 14 residues. Deletions cut 4 bases from V and 7 bases from J, with 13 bases between.

The chain has TRBV5-6 and TRBJ2-3; D may be TRBD2 (5 bases). Germline V CDR1 and CDR2: SGHDT, YYEEEE. The CDR3 spans 14 residues. Trimming stripped 0 bases from V and 5 bases from J, with 10 bases between. This CDR3 reads CASSLASAGDTQYF. CDR3 bases: TGTGCCAGCAGCTTGGCGAGCGCGGGAGATACGCAGTATTTT.

The DNA of the CDR3 is TGCGCCAGCAGTGGCGGGTGGGATGAAAAACTGTTTTTT. Translated: CASSGGWDEKLFF. The gene calls are TRBV10-1 and TRBJ1-4; D not certain. Germline V lookup: CDR1 WNHNN, CDR2 SYGVQD (reference sequence). The CDR3 is 13 residues long. V shed 4 bases and J shed 6 bases, with 9 bases lying between them.

The CDR3 bases are TGTGCCAGCAGGGGACTAGCGGGAGCGGTCGGGGAGCTGTTTTTT. Its protein product is CASRGLAGAVGELFF. The chain combines TRBV2 with TRBJ2-2, with TRBD2 matching over 14 bases. In germline, CDR1 is SNHLY, CDR2 FYNNEI. There are 15 residues in the CDR3. The V gene end was trimmed by 6 bases and the J gene end by 7 bases; junction bases not matched to a gene: 4. The full variable domain, in which reference TRBV2 and TRBJ2-2 provide the parts outside the CDR3, is EPEVTQTPSHQVTQMGQEVILRCVPISNHLYFYWYRQILGQKVEFLVSFYNNEISEKSEIFDDQFSVERPDGSNFTLKIRSTKLEDSAMYFCASRGLAGAVGELFFGEGSRLTVL.

The chain recombines TRBV19 with TRBJ2-3, with D maybe TRBD2 (5 bases). Germline-derived CDR1 and CDR2 are LNHDA and SQIVND (reference sequence). The CDR3 runs 14 residues. Trimming left V 10 bases short and J 3 bases short, with 17 bases between. The CDR3 region is CAKMERCGTDTQYF. The CDR3 bases are TGTGCCAAAATGGAGCGATGCGGGACAGATACGCAGTATTTT.